The sample holds a few counts of the clone carrying this T cell receptor beta chain. This record belongs to a study of blood T cell repertoires in COVID-19. Turning to the study itself: Researchers got acute and convalescent COVID-19 samples from the United States, Italy and Spain. PBMCs, B-cell-depleted T cells, or T cells provided the cDNA or gDNA that made up the material.

Authors' processing steps: Amplifying reference gene primers gave estimates of nucleated cell counts. The table came from immunoSEQ multiplex PCR; TCRdb's copy has only in-frame clones and leaves some out. The DNA was the basis for D and trimming; V, J and clone size are from that table. The repertoire holds some 670,000 clones, with around 89% as singletons. Trimming cost V 3 bases and J 8 bases; bases outside gene matches: 10. Germline lookup yields CDR1 KGHDR and CDR2 SFDVKD. The CDR3 spans 16 residues. J is TRBJ2-1 and V is TRBV24-1; 9 nucleotides match TRBD2. Specimen: peripheral blood. The TCR comes from a woman in her late teens or twenties with acute or convalescent COVID-19. Here the CDR3 DNA reads TGTGCCACCAGTGATGGTAGCGGGGGTCCAAGCGATGAGCAGTTCTTC. It specifies CATSDGSGGPSDEQFF.